This T cell receptor beta chain is drawn from a study of chemoradiotherapy in HPV16-positive cancers. Germline assignment: CDR1 KGHSH and CDR2 LQKENI. The CDR3 is made up of 16 amino acids. The V gene lost 4 bases and the J gene lost 6 bases, with 21 bases spanning the gap. The table lists this clone with a few counts. Clones were read by immunoSEQ multiplex PCR, and TCRdb kept only the in-frame ones, dropping some. The data hold tens of thousands of clones, with around 80% observed a single time. The sequence derives from a human donor with HPV-associated anogenital cancer. Source: blood, taken from a patient who underwent chemoradiotherapy. The rearrangement joins TRBV18 to TRBJ1-1, with D possibly matching TRBD1 (5 bases). In DNA, the CDR3 is TGTGCCAGCTCACTACGAGGACCGACCGTGGGGGCTGAAGCTTTCTTT. Its protein product is CASSLRGPTVGAEAFF.